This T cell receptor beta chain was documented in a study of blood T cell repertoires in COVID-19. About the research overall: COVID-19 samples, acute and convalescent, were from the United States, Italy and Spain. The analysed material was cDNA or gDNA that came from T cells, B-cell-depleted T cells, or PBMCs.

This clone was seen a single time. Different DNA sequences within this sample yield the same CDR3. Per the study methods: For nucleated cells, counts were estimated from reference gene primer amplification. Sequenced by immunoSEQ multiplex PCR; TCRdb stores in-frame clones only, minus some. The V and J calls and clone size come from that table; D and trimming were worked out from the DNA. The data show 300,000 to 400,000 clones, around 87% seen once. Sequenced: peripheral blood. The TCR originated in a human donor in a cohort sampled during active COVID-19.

The chain's CDR3 is CASSRDRSSGNTIYF. The CDR3 nucleotides read TGTGCCAGCAGTCGAGACCGGAGCTCTGGAAACACCATATATTTT. The chain joins TRBV6-5 to TRBJ1-3; no firm D call. This CDR3 spans 15 amino acids. The germline CDR1 and CDR2 sequences are MNHEY and SVGAGI. Trimming removed 5 bases from V and 0 bases from J, with 11 bases in between.